A single sample gave rise to the 21 T cell receptor beta chains below, sequenced in a study of blood T cell repertoires in COVID-19. Some clones are missing from TCRdb's copy, which holds only in-frame ones; the method was immunoSEQ multiplex PCR. The sample lists tens of thousands of clones; about 90% were seen once. Material: peripheral blood. The source is a human donor in a cohort sampled during active COVID-19.

This chain joins TRBV7-9 and TRBJ2-5, with D perhaps TRBD2 (5 bases). Trimming shortened V by 5 bases and J by 1 base, and 8 bases separated the two germline ends. The germline gives CDR1 SEHNR, CDR2 FQNEAQ (reference sequence). The CDR3 is made up of 13 amino acids. The CDR3 reads CASSISGQETQYF. For the CDR3, the DNA is TGTGCCAGCAGCATCAGCGGCCAAGAGACCCAGTACTTC. The full variable domain, with the rest looked up from reference TRBV7-9 and TRBJ2-5, is DTGVSQNPRHKITKRGQNVTFRCDPISEHNRLYWYRQTLGQGPEFLTYFQNEAQLEKSRLLSDRFSAERPKGSFSTLEIQRTEQGDSAMYLCASSISGQETQYFGPGTRLLVL.

V and J are TRBV21-1 and TRBJ1-6; no DNA check was done on the table's D call, TRBD1. TRBV21-1 is an annotated pseudogene. This CDR3 comprises 15 residues. The CDR3 sequence: CASSHRTGNNSPLHF. DNA of the CDR3: TGTGCCAGCAGCCATCGGACAGGGAATAATTCACCCCTCCACTTT.

The V and J genes are TRBV5-1 and TRBJ2-1, with a weak D call TRBD2 (6 bases). V was shortened by 3 bases and J by 1 base, with 11 bases between the two germline ends. The germline gives CDR1 SGHRS, CDR2 YFSETQ. The CDR3 sequence is 15 residues long. The CDR3 DNA reads as TGCGCCAGCAGCTCACTAGCTGCGTCCTACAATGAGCAGTTCTTC. It yields the protein CASSSLAASYNEQFF.

The V gene is TRBV7-2, the J gene TRBJ2-2, with a tentative D call TRBD2 (5 bases). Trimming pared 5 bases from V and 1 base from J, leaving 14 bases between. The CDR3 runs 16 residues. Germline CDR1 is SGHTA and CDR2 is FQGNSA. CDR3 residues: CASSKGASGNTGELFF. The CDR3 nucleotides are TGTGCCAGCAGCAAGGGAGCGAGTGGGAACACCGGGGAGCTGTTTTTT.

This clone has only a few counts. This chain connects TRBV5-4 to TRBJ1-6; 8 bases match TRBD1. The CDR3 is 17 residues long. V lost 4 bases to trimming and J lost 10 bases; unmatched junction nucleotides: 16. Germline assignment: CDR1 SGHNT and CDR2 YYREEE (reference sequence). CDR3 bases: TGTGCCAGCAGCCCGGATGGAGGCAGGGGGCGAATCTCACCCCTCCACTTT. As protein: CASSPDGGRGRISPLHF.

This chain joins TRBV29-1 and TRBJ2-3, with a possible D match to TRBD2 (6 bases). Germline lookup yields CDR1 SQVTM and CDR2 ANQGSEA. The CDR3 covers 13 residues. Trimming removed 3 bases at V and 6 bases at J, with 13 bases between. The chain's CDR3 is CSVEGGIGDTQYF. CDR3 DNA sequence: TGCAGCGTTGAGGGCGGGATTGGGGATACGCAGTATTTT.

The chain carries TRBV27 and TRBJ1-1; 11 bases line up with TRBD1. Germline-derived CDR1 and CDR2 are MNHEY and SMNVEV (reference sequence). The CDR3 runs to 14 residues. V dropped 4 bases and J dropped 10; count of bases not matched to a gene: 8. CDR3 in amino acids: CASSSTGTGGLAFF. CDR3 DNA sequence: TGTGCCAGCAGTTCAACCGGGACAGGGGGGTTAGCTTTCTTT.

This chain uses TRBV6-5 with TRBJ1-2; 10 bases map to TRBD1. The germline gives CDR1 MNHEY, CDR2 SVGAGI. The CDR3 consists of 15 residues. V shed 10 bases and J 7 bases; nucleotides not matched to a gene: 15. Here the CDR3 reads CAIRGEGQGNAGYTF. The CDR3, as DNA: TGTGCCATCAGGGGGGAGGGACAGGGGAATGCTGGCTACACCTTC.

The chain combines TRBV7-9 with TRBJ1-5; no clear D gene. The CDR3 is 13 residues long. V lost 3 bases and J lost 6, with 9 bases in between. CDR1 and CDR2 from the germline V gene are SEHNR and FQNEAQ (reference sequence). The CDR3 loop reads CASSFESSQPQHF. In nucleotides, the CDR3 is TGTGCCAGCAGCTTTGAGTCGAGTCAGCCCCAGCATTTT.

The chain is built from TRBV5-5 and TRBJ2-5; D not resolved. The CDR3 contains 12 residues. CDR1 is SGHKS, CDR2 YYEKEE, per germline (reference sequence). V was clipped by 4 bases and J by 5 bases, with 9 bases between them. CDR3 nucleotide sequence: TGTGCCAGCAGCCTCCAACACGAGACCCAGTACTTC. It translates to CASSLQHETQYF.

The chain joins TRBV5-1 to TRBJ2-4; no clear D. The CDR3 covers 15 residues. The V end lost 0 bases, the J end lost 1 base, and 8 bases lay between the germline ends. In germline, CDR1 is SGHRS, CDR2 YFSETQ. The CDR3 sequence: CASSLGGLAKNIQYF. DNA for the CDR3: TGCGCCAGCAGCTTGGGTGGGCTGGCCAAAAACATTCAGTACTTC.

The chain combines TRBV6-2 or TRBV6-3 with TRBJ2-2; TRBD2 agrees at 12 bases. The germline CDR1 and CDR2 sequences are MNHEY and SVGEGT. With V trimmed by 4 bases and J by 2 bases, 8 bases remained unmatched. CDR3 length equals 18 residues. CDR3 protein: CASSSRLLAGGNTGELFF. CDR3 in DNA: TGTGCCAGCAGTTCTCGATTACTAGCGGGGGGTAACACCGGGGAGCTGTTTTTT.

This clone was detected only once. CDR3 in amino acids: CASSVWDRGGPTYEQYF. CDR3 in DNA: TGTGCCAGCAGTGTTTGGGACAGGGGGGGCCCTACCTACGAGCAGTACTTC. The chain employs TRBV6-4 and TRBJ2-7; 11 bases fit TRBD1. V trimming: 4 bases; J trimming: 2 bases; junction bases outside the gene matches: 10. This CDR3 has 17 residues. Germline values: CDR1 MRHNA, CDR2 SNTAGT.

The V and J genes are TRBV2 and TRBJ1-1; 10 bases match TRBD1. V dropped 4 bases and J dropped 0; count of bases not matched to a gene: 5. The CDR3 contains 16 residues. Per germline, CDR1 SNHLY and CDR2 FYNNEI. CDR3 region: CASSARTGGVNTEAFF. The CDR3 coding sequence is TGTGCCAGCAGTGCCCGGACAGGGGGGGTGAACACTGAAGCTTTCTTT.

The rearrangement joins TRBV25-1 to TRBJ2-5, with a weak D call TRBD1 (6 bases). The CDR3 has 14 residues. With 4 bases removed from V and 5 bases from J, the gap between germline ends came to 14 bases. The germline V gene has CDR1 MGHDK and CDR2 SYGVNS. The CDR3 DNA follows: TGTGCCAGCAGTGTACACCGCCAGGGGGAGACCCAGTACTTC. Amino acids: CASSVHRQGETQYF.

This clone was detected only once. The chain joins TRBV9 to TRBJ1-2, with D perhaps TRBD1 (6 bases). The CDR3 has 16 residues. Germline assignment: CDR1 SGDLS and CDR2 YYNGEE. V lost 3 bases and J 1 base, leaving 16 bases between the germline ends. The CDR3 DNA sequence: TGTGCCAGCAGCGAGGGGGACGGGAAAAATAACTATGGCTACACCTTC. Translation: CASSEGDGKNNYGYTF.

The chain couples TRBV6-5 to TRBJ2-7, with 10 positions matching TRBD1. Losses at the gene ends were 6 bases for V and 3 bases for J; bases not matched to a gene: 8. The CDR3 sequence is 15 residues long. Germline assignment: CDR1 MNHEY and CDR2 SVGAGI. CDR3 region: CASSPGQGRGYEQYF. CDR3 coding DNA: TGTGCCAGCAGCCCGGGACAGGGGAGAGGCTACGAGCAGTACTTC.

With regard to this clone: Distinct nucleotide sequences in the sample also encode this CDR3. Here the CDR3 reads CASSSSPTGWDTEAFF. DNA of the CDR3: TGTGCCAGCAGTTCCTCCCCAACAGGGTGGGACACTGAAGCTTTCTTT. This chain joins TRBV27 and TRBJ1-1, with D possibly matching TRBD1 (6 bases). The germline V gene encodes CDR1 MNHEY and CDR2 SMNVEV (reference sequence). Trimming left V 4 bases short and J 3 bases short, with 18 bases between. The CDR3 sequence is 16 residues long.

This rearrangement joins TRBV24-1 to TRBJ2-2; 11 nucleotides match TRBD2. The CDR3 sequence is 17 residues long. Germline lookup yields CDR1 KGHDR and CDR2 SFDVKD. After removal of 2 bases from V and 5 bases from J, the junction contained 6 bases not matched to a gene. The CDR3 sequence is CATSDSGPSGRTGELFF. CDR3 sequence (DNA): TGTGCCACCAGTGATTCCGGTCCTAGCGGGAGGACCGGGGAGCTGTTTTTT.

CDR3 protein: CAWGQVTETQYF. The CDR3 nucleotides are TGTGCCTGGGGCCAGGTTACCGAGACCCAGTACTTC. J is TRBJ2-5 and V is TRBV30, with D unclear. Per the germline V gene, CDR1 is GTSNPN and CDR2 is SVGIG (reference sequence). The CDR3 has 12 amino acids. V was trimmed by 5 bases and J by 5 bases, leaving 12 bases between them.

V is TRBV7-3 and J is TRBJ2-2; D is possibly TRBD1 (5 bases). Germline V gene sequence: CDR1 SGHTA, CDR2 FQGTGA. V was cut by 5 bases and J by 2 bases, with 21 bases left in between. The CDR3 has 18 amino acids. CDR3 protein: CASSTRTAADKNTGELFF. The CDR3 nucleotides read TGTGCCAGCAGCACCAGGACCGCCGCGGACAAAAACACCGGGGAGCTGTTTTTT.